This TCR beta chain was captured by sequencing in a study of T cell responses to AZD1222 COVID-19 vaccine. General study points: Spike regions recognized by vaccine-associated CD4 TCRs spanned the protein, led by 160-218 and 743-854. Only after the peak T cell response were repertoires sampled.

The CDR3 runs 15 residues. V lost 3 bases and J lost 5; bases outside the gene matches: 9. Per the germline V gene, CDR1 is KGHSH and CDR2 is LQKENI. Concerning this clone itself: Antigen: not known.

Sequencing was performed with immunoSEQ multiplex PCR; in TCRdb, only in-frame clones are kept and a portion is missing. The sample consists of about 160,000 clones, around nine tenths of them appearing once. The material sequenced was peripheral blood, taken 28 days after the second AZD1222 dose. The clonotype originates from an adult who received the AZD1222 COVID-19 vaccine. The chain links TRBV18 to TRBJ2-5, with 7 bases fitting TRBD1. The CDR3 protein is CASSPGTAMGETQYF. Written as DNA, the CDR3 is TGTGCCAGCTCACCGGGGACAGCGATGGGGGAGACCCAGTACTTC.